The present entry profiles one TCR beta chain with its context. Antigen: not known. This entry is derived from a study of CD8+CD57+ T cells in acquired aplastic anemia. In the study overall: DNA per sorted CD4+ or CD8+ sample ranged roughly 0.17 to 27.4 ug, averaging roughly 3.2 ug. General study results and limits: The number of CD8+ CDR3 sequences shared by patients and controls was 25 to 35.

TCR beta VDJ and CDR3 were profiled, and genomic DNA was the template. TCRdb reanalysed the reads using MiXCR and keeps one entry per CDR3 protein. The sample holds approximately 130,000 distinct CDR3 sequences; 45% to 60% are singletons and the top ten take roughly 29%. The CDR3 is 15 residues long. V trimming: 3 bases; J trimming: 7 bases; junction bases outside the gene matches: 9. The V gene's germline CDR1 is SQVTM and CDR2 ANQGSEA. For sequencing, patients were chosen who had shown expansion of CD8+CD57+ cells by flow cytometry. No therapy had been given to the patients at the time of blood sampling.

The chain joins TRBV29-1 to TRBJ2-1, with TRBD2 matching over 10 bases. This receptor was identified in a human donor with aplastic anemia. The sample taken for sequencing was sorted CD4+, CD8+, or CD8+CD57+ T cells (not recorded which) from PBMCs. The CDR3 loop reads CSVDGAGGRRNEQFF. CDR3 DNA: TGCAGCGTTGACGGAGCGGGGGGGCGGCGGAATGAGCAGTTCTTC.